This entry is about one TCR beta chain. Its target is unknown. PCR was performed using 60 Vbeta and 13 Jbeta primers. Method: immunoSEQ multiplex PCR; TCRdb's copy keeps in-frame clones and lacks some. Among around 140,000 clones listed, more than 75% were seen once. The sample comes from a study of cytomegalovirus exposure and HLA in healthy donors. General observations from the study: In a later analysis, an Asian-associated ancestry cluster reportedly showed fewer N-insertions than the roughly 730-donor mean. According to a later analysis, most TCR beta chains associated with CMV appeared HLA-restricted. Several V segments, TRBV6-2 and TRBV6-3 among them, could not be told apart and were dropped.

The CDR3 is 16 residues long. The germline V gene has CDR1 LNHDA and CDR2 SQIVND (reference sequence). Between the trimmed V and J ends, which lost 5 bases and 0 bases, there was a span of 11 bases. Sequencing was done on a sample of PBMCs. The chain is built from TRBV19 and TRBJ2-6; perhaps TRBD1 as D (5 bases). This clonotype originated in a man aged 50 or older in good health and CMV-seronegative. CDR3 loop: CASSGAESSGANVLTF. The CDR3 DNA is TGTGCCAGTAGTGGGGCCGAAAGCTCTGGGGCCAACGTCCTGACTTTC.